The clone carrying this T cell receptor beta chain came up a few times. The data originate from a study of early T cells in non-severe SARS-CoV-2 infection. The CDR3 length is 17 residues. The V and J ends lost 5 bases and 2 bases, in that order; junction bases with no gene match: 12. TCRdb reprocessed the 5' RACE reads with MiXCR, giving one entry per CDR3 protein. The sample holds 25,000 to 30,000 distinct CDR3 sequences, about 4.6% seen once. The TCR sequence derives from an adult who was a healthcare worker with PCR-confirmed SARS-CoV-2 infection or an uninfected control (not recorded which). What was sequenced was whole blood. The chain employs TRBV12-3 or TRBV12-4 and TRBJ2-1; 7 bases fit TRBD1. For the CDR3, the DNA is TGTGCCAGCAGTAATGCACCCCGGACAGGTGCCTACAATGAGCAGTTCTTC. This translates into CASSNAPRTGAYNEQFF.